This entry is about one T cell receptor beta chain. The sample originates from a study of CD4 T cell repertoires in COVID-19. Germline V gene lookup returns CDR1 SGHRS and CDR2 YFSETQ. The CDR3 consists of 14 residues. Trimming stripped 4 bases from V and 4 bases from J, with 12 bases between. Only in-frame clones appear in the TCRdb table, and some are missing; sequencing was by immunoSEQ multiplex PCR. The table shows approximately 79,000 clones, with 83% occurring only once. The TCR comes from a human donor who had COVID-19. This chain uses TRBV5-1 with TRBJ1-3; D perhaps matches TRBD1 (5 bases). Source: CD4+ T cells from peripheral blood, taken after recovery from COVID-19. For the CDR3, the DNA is TGCGCCAGCAGCCCCGGGACTCCAGGAAACACCATATATTTT. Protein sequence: CASSPGTPGNTIYF.